The 24 T cell receptor beta chains listed next were all sequenced from one sample in a study of OX40 agonist ivuxolimab in advanced cancers. Measured with immunoSEQ multiplex PCR; TCRdb has only the in-frame clones, and not every one. The table shows about 64,000 clones, with around 84% occurring only once. Sample: CD4+ or CD8+ T cells sorted from blood, taken in a trial of the OX40 agonist ivuxolimab. The receptors were sampled from an adult with an advanced solid tumor such as melanoma, head and neck, liver or kidney cancer.

The rearrangement joins TRBV18 to TRBJ2-1; D unresolved. Germline V gene data show CDR1 as KGHSH and CDR2 as LQKENI. The CDR3 loop spans 15 amino acids. Trimming shortened V by 3 bases and J by 0 bases, and 9 bases separated the two germline ends. CDR3 protein: CASSPLVSSYNEQFF. The DNA of the CDR3 is TGTGCCAGCTCACCCCTAGTGAGCTCCTACAATGAGCAGTTCTTC.

The genes are TRBV9 and TRBJ2-5, with 9 bases fitting TRBD1. Looked up from germline, CDR1 is SGDLS and CDR2 is YYNGEE. Unmatched junction bases numbered 7, after V lost 4 bases and J lost 3 bases. CDR3 length: 15 amino acids. CDR3 protein: CASSTDRGVKETQYF. The CDR3 nucleotides are TGTGCCAGCAGCACTGACAGGGGGGTAAAAGAGACCCAGTACTTC.

The chain employs TRBV7-2 and TRBJ2-7, with D perhaps TRBD1 (5 bases). CDR1 SGHTA and CDR2 FQGNSA come from the germline V gene. The CDR3 contains 12 residues. V was shortened by 1 base and J by 5 bases, with 6 bases between the two germline ends. Here the CDR3 reads CASSLDRNEQYF. As DNA, the CDR3 is TGTGCCAGCAGCTTAGACAGGAACGAGCAGTACTTC.

DNA for the CDR3: TGTGCCAGCCTAACGGACAGGCGGAATTCACCCCTCCACTTT. This sequence encodes CASLTDRRNSPLHF. This sequence joins TRBV6-1 and TRBJ1-6, with TRBD1 matching over 7 bases. Germline CDR1 MNHNS, CDR2 SASEGT. V shed 8 bases, J shed 7 bases, and the junction held 8 bases outside the gene matches. This CDR3 region has 14 residues.

In this sample, this clone turned up a few times. This chain joins TRBV5-8 and TRBJ2-7; 8 bases line up with TRBD2. The CDR3 runs 15 residues. CDR1 and CDR2 (germline): SGHTS, YDEGEE. J gave up 0 bases and V 5 bases, and 7 bases lay outside the gene matches. For the CDR3, the DNA is TGTGCCAGCAGGGAGCGGGGGCAAATCTCCTACGAGCAGTACTTC. It codes for CASRERGQISYEQYF.

This rearrangement joins TRBV18 to TRBJ1-1, with 8 bases that match TRBD1. The CDR3 extends over 15 amino acids. J gave up 0 bases and V 3 bases, and 3 bases lay outside the gene matches. Germline V gene lookup returns CDR1 KGHSH and CDR2 LQKENI. The CDR3 coding sequence is TGTGCCAGCTCACCCCAGACAGGGGTGAACACTGAAGCTTTCTTT. This sequence encodes CASSPQTGVNTEAFF. The variable domain in full, with the rest retrieved from reference TRBV18 and TRBJ1-1, is NAGVMQNPRHLVRRRGQEARLRCSPMKGHSHVYWYRQLPEEGLKFMVYLQKENIIDESGMPKERFSAEFPKEGPSILRIQQVVRGDSAAYFCASSPQTGVNTEAFFGQGTRLTVV.

This chain connects TRBV6-5 to TRBJ2-6; 7 bases are shared with TRBD2. The CDR3 is 16 residues long. V lost 4 bases to trimming and J lost 2 bases; unmatched junction nucleotides: 5. The germline V gene encodes CDR1 MNHEY and CDR2 SVGAGI. As DNA, the CDR3 is TGTGCCAGCAGTTCACCCGGGGGGACTGGGGCCAACGTCCTGACTTTC. Protein sequence: CASSSPGGTGANVLTF.

This rearrangement joins TRBV6-5 to TRBJ1-2; D gene uncertain. V dropped 7 bases and J dropped 2 bases, with 17 bases sitting between them. CDR1 and CDR2 (germline): MNHEY, SVGAGI. CDR3 length: 15 residues. For the CDR3, the DNA is TGTGCCAGCAAATATTCGGGGTCTGGGAACTATGGCTACACCTTC. This translates into CASKYSGSGNYGYTF.

The chain employs TRBV7-8 and TRBJ2-4; 11 bases are shared with TRBD1. The germline V gene encodes CDR1 SGHVS and CDR2 FQNEAQ. J gave up 6 bases and V 5 bases, and 3 bases lay outside the gene matches. The CDR3 has 14 amino acids. The CDR3 DNA reads TGTGCCAGCAGCCCCGGGACAGGGGGAAACATTCAGTACTTC. Translating it yields CASSPGTGGNIQYF. The full variable domain, with the rest looked up from reference TRBV7-8 and TRBJ2-4, is GAGVSQSPRYKVAKRGQDVALRCDPISGHVSLFWYQQALGQGPEFLTYFQNEAQLDKSGLPSDRFFAERPEGSVSTLKIQRTQQEDSAVYLCASSPGTGGNIQYFGAGTRLSVL.

This chain connects TRBV9 to TRBJ2-1; D not certain. CDR3 length: 14 residues. Germline CDR1 reads SGDLS; CDR2 reads YYNGEE. V gave up 0 bases and J gave up 5 bases, with 9 bases separating them. CDR3 in amino acids: CASSVVAWDNEQFF. DNA for the CDR3: TGTGCCAGCAGCGTAGTGGCTTGGGACAATGAGCAGTTCTTC.

The CDR3, as DNA: TGTGCCAGTAGTATATTGACGAACACTGAAGCTTTCTTT. Its protein is CASSILTNTEAFF. The chain is built from TRBV19 and TRBJ1-1; D not certain. CDR1 is LNHDA and CDR2 is SQIVND in the germline V gene (reference sequence). CDR3 length equals 13 residues. V was trimmed by 2 bases and J by 1 base, leaving 5 bases between them.

The chain is built from TRBV5-1 and TRBJ2-7; 7 nucleotides align to TRBD1. The V segment lost 3 bases and the J segment 2 bases; nucleotides outside the gene matches: 2. CDR3 length equals 13 residues. Germline lookup yields CDR1 SGHRS and CDR2 YFSETQ. This CDR3 reads CASSYTGAYEQYF. The DNA of the CDR3 is TGCGCCAGCAGCTATACAGGGGCCTACGAGCAGTACTTC.

The chain has TRBV28 and TRBJ2-7; TRBD2 matches at 12 bases. The trim removed 7 bases at V and 0 bases at J, leaving 4 bases unmatched. Germline V lookup: CDR1 MDHEN, CDR2 SYDVKM. CDR3 length: 15 amino acids. The chain's CDR3 is CASTPSGRASYEQYF. DNA of the CDR3: TGTGCCAGCACCCCTAGCGGGAGGGCCTCCTACGAGCAGTACTTC.

J is TRBJ2-3 and V is TRBV4-1; tentative D call: TRBD2 (6 bases). CDR3 length: 17 amino acids. Trimming stripped 0 bases from V and 7 bases from J, with 20 bases between. The germline V gene has CDR1 MGHRA and CDR2 YSYEKL. The CDR3: CASSQDPGGSSVNTQYF. The CDR3 DNA follows: TGCGCCAGCAGCCAAGATCCCGGGGGATCGTCTGTCAATACGCAGTATTTT.

The chain carries TRBV10-3 and TRBJ2-3, with TRBD1 matching over 8 bases. The V segment lost 3 bases and the J segment 2 bases; nucleotides outside the gene matches: 4. Germline CDR1 is ENHRY and CDR2 is SYGVKD. This CDR3 spans 15 amino acids. The CDR3 here is CAISDWTGTTDTQYF. The CDR3 DNA follows: TGTGCCATCAGTGACTGGACAGGGACCACAGATACGCAGTATTTT.

This chain uses TRBV2 with TRBJ1-2; 7 nucleotides align to TRBD1. This CDR3 has 14 residues. Germline CDR1 reads SNHLY; CDR2 reads FYNNEI. The V gene end was trimmed by 7 bases and the J gene end by 3 bases; junction bases not matched to a gene: 8. In DNA, the CDR3 is TGTGCCAGCATAAACAGGGGTATTGACTATGGCTACACCTTC. Protein product: CASINRGIDYGYTF. The full variable domain, in which reference TRBV2 and TRBJ1-2 provide the parts outside the CDR3, is EPEVTQTPSHQVTQMGQEVILRCVPISNHLYFYWYRQILGQKVEFLVSFYNNEISEKSEIFDDQFSVERPDGSNFTLKIRSTKLEDSAMYFCASINRGIDYGYTFGSGTRLTVV.

The rearrangement uses TRBV25-1 and TRBJ1-6, with 8 bases aligning to TRBD1. CDR1 is MGHDK, CDR2 SYGVNS, per germline. J was trimmed by 9 bases and V by 2 bases; bases with no gene match: 9. The CDR3 loop spans 16 amino acids. CDR3 loop: CASSETGQGTGSPLHF. In DNA form, the CDR3 reads TGTGCCAGCAGTGAAACCGGACAGGGAACGGGTTCACCCCTCCACTTT.

This clone is a singleton in its sample. V gene TRBV2 combines with J gene TRBJ2-1; 11 bases are a match to TRBD1. CDR1 and CDR2 from the germline V gene are SNHLY and FYNNEI. CDR3 length equals 14 residues. The trim removed 4 bases at V and 7 bases at J, leaving 3 bases unmatched. CDR3 region: CASSARDRGNEQFF. Written as DNA, the CDR3 is TGTGCCAGCAGTGCCCGGGACAGGGGGAATGAGCAGTTCTTC.

This clone has a single count. V usage is TRBV6-6 and J usage is TRBJ1-4, with D perhaps matching TRBD1 (5 bases). The V gene's germline CDR1 is MNHNY and CDR2 SVGAGI (reference sequence). V shed 6 bases and J shed 5 bases, with 16 bases lying between them. This CDR3 spans 15 amino acids. CDR3 nucleotide sequence: TGTGCCAGCAGCTCAGCGACAGAGACGAATGAAAAACTGTTTTTT. Translation: CASSSATETNEKLFF.

V usage is TRBV18 and J usage is TRBJ2-3, with 8 bases identical to TRBD2. Germline CDR1 is KGHSH and CDR2 is LQKENI. The CDR3 has 14 amino acids. Losses at the gene ends were 3 bases for V and 4 bases for J; bases not matched to a gene: 3. CDR3 sequence reads: CASSPRGGADTQYF. CDR3 bases: TGTGCCAGCTCACCCCGGGGGGGTGCAGATACGCAGTATTTT. The variable domain in full, with the rest retrieved from reference TRBV18 and TRBJ2-3, is NAGVMQNPRHLVRRRGQEARLRCSPMKGHSHVYWYRQLPEEGLKFMVYLQKENIIDESGMPKERFSAEFPKEGPSILRIQQVVRGDSAAYFCASSPRGGADTQYFGPGTRLTVL.

The chain links TRBV7-6 to TRBJ1-4, with 9 bases lining up with TRBD1. This CDR3 has 15 residues. Germline CDR1 is SGHVS and CDR2 is FNYEAQ. V lost 1 base, J lost 8 bases, and 5 bases stayed unmatched. The CDR3 reads CASSLEGQGEEKLFF. As DNA, the CDR3 is TGTGCCAGCAGCTTAGAGGGACAGGGAGAAGAAAAACTGTTTTTT.

On this clone itself: With a much larger clone just one base away, this may be a read error. The rearrangement uses TRBV7-9 and TRBJ2-7; the match to TRBD1 covers 9 bases. Germline assignment: CDR1 SEHNR and CDR2 FQNEAQ (reference sequence). This CDR3 has 14 residues. The J segment lost 2 bases and the V segment lost 1 base, leaving 0 bases of the junction unmatched. In DNA, the CDR3 is TGTGCCAGCAGCTTAGGACAGGGGGCCTACGAGCAGTACTTC. Protein sequence: CASSLGQGAYEQYF.

The chain has TRBV30 and TRBJ1-5, with unresolved D. Trimming pared 5 bases from V and 4 bases from J, leaving 15 bases between. CDR3 length: 14 amino acids. CDR1 and CDR2 from the germline V gene are GTSNPN and SVGIG (reference sequence). Here the CDR3 DNA reads TGTGCCTGGGGACTTAGTTTCGGGAATCAGCCCCAGCATTTT. Its protein is CAWGLSFGNQPQHF.

The chain combines TRBV19 with TRBJ2-5; either TRBD1 or TRBD2 may fit D (6 bases each). The CDR3 is 14 amino acids. Germline values: CDR1 LNHDA, CDR2 SQIVND (reference sequence). V lost 1 base and J 7 bases, leaving 13 bases between the germline ends. The CDR3, as DNA: TGTGCCAGTAGTATAGGGAGGGGGGCCGGGACCCAGTACTTC. This codes for CASSIGRGAGTQYF.